This T cell receptor beta chain appears in the sequencing data of a study of blood T cell repertoires in COVID-19. The repertoire was sequenced with immunoSEQ multiplex PCR; TCRdb's copy has only in-frame clones and lacks some. The table includes hundreds of thousands of clones, 83% detected once. CDR3 length: 16 residues. The V gene end was trimmed by 6 bases and the J gene end by 1 base; junction bases not matched to a gene: 8. Germline values: CDR1 LNHDA, CDR2 SQIVND (reference sequence). Sequences were obtained from PBMCs or T cells enriched from blood (not recorded which). This TCR was sampled from a woman in her fifties or sixties who had been exposed to COVID-19. The genes are TRBV19 and TRBJ2-4, with 8 bases aligning to TRBD1. The CDR3 is CASRPGQGGAKNIQYF. In DNA, the CDR3 is TGTGCCAGTAGGCCCGGACAGGGTGGGGCCAAAAACATTCAGTACTTC.